This T cell receptor beta chain was found in a study of circulating and synovial CD4+ cells in juvenile arthritis. Remarks on this clone: Its antigen is not identified.

This table comes from immunoSEQ multiplex PCR, and its TCRdb copy is limited to in-frame clones, with some not included. The sample records about 33,000 clones, 90% to 95% being singletons. The ends lost 7 bases at V and 9 bases at J; junction bases unmatched: 11. Germline V gene data show CDR1 as MDHEN and CDR2 as SYDVKM. The CDR3 is 14 residues long. Study-wide results and limits: Bulk blood CD4 samples held at least an order of magnitude more or fewer genomes than CPL. Circulating pathogenic-like lymphocytes shared a substantially higher fraction of CDR3 sequences with synovium than bulk blood. Diversity here was lower than in bulk blood CD4 cells.

The sequenced sample consisted of CD4+ T cells from blood. The source is a human donor with juvenile idiopathic arthritis. This chain joins TRBV28 and TRBJ1-4; 7 bases fit TRBD1. The CDR3 here is CASTGTGVNKKLFF. CDR3 nucleotides: TGTGCCAGCACGGGCACAGGGGTTAACAAAAAACTGTTTTTT.